This entry concerns a single T cell receptor (beta chain). The PCR was carried out with 60 Vbeta primers and 13 Jbeta primers. Data came from immunoSEQ multiplex PCR; TCRdb stores just in-frame clones and leaves some out. The data hold about 160,000 clones, with approximately 80% observed a single time. The CDR3 runs 16 residues. Germline CDR1 reads MNHEY; CDR2 reads SMNVEV (reference sequence). Deletions cut 5 bases from V and 3 bases from J, with 14 bases between. These data belong to a study of cytomegalovirus exposure and HLA in healthy donors. The clonotype comes from a man aged 18-30 years in good health and CMV-seropositive. Sequencing was performed on PBMCs. The chain carries TRBV27 and TRBJ1-6, with D hard to call. The CDR3 loop reads CASSPTESFYNSPLHF. The CDR3 DNA follows: TGTGCCAGCAGTCCTACGGAGAGTTTCTATAATTCACCCCTCCACTTT.